Each of the 6 T cell receptor beta chains below was sequenced from the same sample in a study of human T cells and chemical hapten exposure. The time point: patch test 1, 2 weeks after DPC sensitization. Documented treatment: therapeutic diphenylcyclopropenone sensitization with weekly scalp DPC. TCRdb recomputed calls from the RACE reads with MiXCR, one row per CDR3 protein. The sample yields 65,000 to 85,000 distinct CDR3 sequences, approximately 10% seen once. The source material was whole blood, sampled in connection with sensitization to the hapten diphenylcyclopropenone (DPC). The receptors shown here come from a woman aged 55-70 years with alopecia areata. Some clones in this sample may be carry-over from other donors' samples.

The CDR3: CASSQDKGRVSIYF. CDR3 in DNA: TGCGCCAGCAGCCAAGACAAGGGGAGAGTGTCCATATATTTT. The rearrangement links TRBV4-1 to TRBJ1-3; weak D call: TRBD1 (5 bases). This CDR3 is 14 amino acids long. Trimming removed 0 bases from V and 11 bases from J, with 14 bases in between. Germline V gene data show CDR1 as MGHRA and CDR2 as YSYEKL.

This sequence joins TRBV12-3 or TRBV12-4 and TRBJ2-5; D not resolved. The CDR3 loop spans 13 amino acids. Trimming took off 2 bases at V and 3 bases at J, with 7 bases between the two ends. Here the CDR3 reads CASSLWPEETQYF. The CDR3 region has the DNA TGTGCCAGCAGTTTATGGCCCGAAGAGACCCAGTACTTC.

In its sample, this clonotype was seen many times. The chain is built from TRBV29-1 and TRBJ1-1; the D is unclear. The CDR3 is made up of 12 amino acids. Trimming stripped 7 bases from V and 4 bases from J, with 13 bases between. Germline V gene lookup returns CDR1 SQVTM and CDR2 ANQGSEA. CDR3 protein: CSGKGGFTEAFF. CDR3 sequence (DNA): TGCAGCGGGAAGGGAGGCTTCACTGAAGCTTTCTTT.

The chain combines TRBV10-3 with TRBJ1-2; D might be TRBD1 (5 bases). Germline V gene sequence: CDR1 ENHRY, CDR2 SYGVKD. V was clipped by 2 bases and J by 8 bases, with 12 bases between them. The CDR3 loop spans 13 amino acids. This chain's CDR3 is CAISEGGREGYTF. As DNA, the CDR3 is TGTGCCATCAGTGAGGGGGGACGCGAGGGCTACACCTTC.

V and J are TRBV28 and TRBJ1-5, with D hard to call. Per germline, CDR1 MDHEN and CDR2 SYDVKM. The CDR3 has 12 residues. Trimming removed 4 bases from V and 3 bases from J, with 4 bases in between. CDR3 residues: CASSSNNQPQHF. CDR3 bases: TGTGCCAGCAGTTCTAACAATCAGCCCCAGCATTTT.

This clonotype was counted many times. This chain links TRBV10-3 with TRBJ1-2; D might be TRBD1 (5 bases). The ends were cut back, 0 bases at V and 4 bases at J, with 9 bases in the middle. The germline gives CDR1 ENHRY, CDR2 SYGVKD. The CDR3 loop spans 14 amino acids. The CDR3 here is CAISESVDSYGYTF. CDR3 nucleotide sequence: TGTGCCATCAGTGAGTCAGTCGACAGCTATGGCTACACCTTC.